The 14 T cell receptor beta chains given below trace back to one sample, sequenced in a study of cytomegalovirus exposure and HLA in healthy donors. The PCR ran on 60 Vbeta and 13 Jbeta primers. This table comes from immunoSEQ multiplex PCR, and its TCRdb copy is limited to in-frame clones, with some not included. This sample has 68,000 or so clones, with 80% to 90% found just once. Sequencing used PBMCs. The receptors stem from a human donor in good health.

The CDR3, as DNA: TGTGCCAGCAGCTCATCCCAAAACTATGGCTACACCTTC. Amino acid sequence: CASSSSQNYGYTF. The J gene is TRBJ1-2, the V gene TRBV9; no clear D. Trimming took off 4 bases at V and 2 bases at J, with 9 bases between the two ends. Germline values: CDR1 SGDLS, CDR2 YYNGEE. The CDR3 is made up of 13 amino acids.

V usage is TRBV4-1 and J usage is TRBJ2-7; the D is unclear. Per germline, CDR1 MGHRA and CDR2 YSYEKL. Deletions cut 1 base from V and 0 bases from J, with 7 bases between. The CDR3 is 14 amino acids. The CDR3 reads CASSQVASSYEQYF. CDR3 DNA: TGCGCCAGCAGCCAAGTAGCCAGCTCCTACGAGCAGTACTTC.

CDR3 sequence: CASSIQGAGYGYTF. CDR3 DNA: TGTGCCAGTAGTATCCAGGGGGCGGGTTATGGCTACACCTTC. The chain is built from TRBV19 and TRBJ1-2; 8 bases agree with TRBD1. Unmatched junction bases numbered 5, after V lost 3 bases and J lost 5 bases. CDR1 LNHDA and CDR2 SQIVND come from the germline V gene (reference sequence). This CDR3 comprises 14 residues.

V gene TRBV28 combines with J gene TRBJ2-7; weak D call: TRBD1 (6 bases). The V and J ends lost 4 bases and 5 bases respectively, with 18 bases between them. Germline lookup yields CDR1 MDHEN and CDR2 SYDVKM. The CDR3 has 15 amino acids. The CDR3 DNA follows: TGTGCCAGCAGTTCCGTGGGCAGGGGTTTGAACGAGCAGTACTTC. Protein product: CASSSVGRGLNEQYF. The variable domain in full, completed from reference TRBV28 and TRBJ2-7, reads DVKVTQSSRYLVKRTGEKVFLECVQDMDHENMFWYRQDPGLGLRLIYFSYDVKMKEKGDIPEGYSVSREKKERFSLILESASTNQTSMYLCASSSVGRGLNEQYFGPGTRLTVT.

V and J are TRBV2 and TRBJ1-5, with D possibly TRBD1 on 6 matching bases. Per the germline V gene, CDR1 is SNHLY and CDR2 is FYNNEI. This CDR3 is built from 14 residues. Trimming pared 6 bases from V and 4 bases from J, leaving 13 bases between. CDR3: CASSLRGTNQPQHF. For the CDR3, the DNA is TGTGCCAGCAGCTTAAGGGGGACGAATCAGCCCCAGCATTTT.

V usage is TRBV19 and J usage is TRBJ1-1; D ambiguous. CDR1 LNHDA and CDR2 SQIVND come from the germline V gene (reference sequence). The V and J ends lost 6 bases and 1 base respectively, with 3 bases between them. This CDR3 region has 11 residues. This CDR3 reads CASSKNTEAFF. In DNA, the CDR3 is TGTGCCAGTAGCAAGAACACTGAAGCTTTCTTT.

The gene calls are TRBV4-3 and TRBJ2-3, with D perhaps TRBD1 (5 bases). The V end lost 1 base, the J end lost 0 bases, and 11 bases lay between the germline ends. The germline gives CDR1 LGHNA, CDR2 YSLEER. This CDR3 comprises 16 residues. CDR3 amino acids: CASSQGLQESTDTQYF. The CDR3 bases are TGCGCCAGCAGCCAAGGGCTACAGGAGAGCACAGATACGCAGTATTTT.

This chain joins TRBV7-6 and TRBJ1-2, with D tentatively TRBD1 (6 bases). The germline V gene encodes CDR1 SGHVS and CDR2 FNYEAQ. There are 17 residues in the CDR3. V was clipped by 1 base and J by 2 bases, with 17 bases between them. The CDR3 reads CASSLVSPYRENYGYTF. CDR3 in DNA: TGTGCCAGCAGCTTAGTCTCCCCCTACAGGGAAAACTATGGCTACACCTTC.

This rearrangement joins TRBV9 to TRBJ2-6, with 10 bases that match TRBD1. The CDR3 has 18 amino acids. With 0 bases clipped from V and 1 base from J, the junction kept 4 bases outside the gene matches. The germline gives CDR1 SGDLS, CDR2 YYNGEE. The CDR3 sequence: CASSVAGQGGSGANVLTF. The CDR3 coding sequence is TGTGCCAGCAGCGTAGCAGGACAGGGGGGGTCTGGGGCCAACGTCCTGACTTTC.

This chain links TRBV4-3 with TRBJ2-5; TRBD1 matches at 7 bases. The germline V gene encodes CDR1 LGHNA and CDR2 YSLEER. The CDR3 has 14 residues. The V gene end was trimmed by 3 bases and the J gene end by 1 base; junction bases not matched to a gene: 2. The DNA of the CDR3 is TGCGCCAGCAGCCAGTACAGGGGCCAAGAGACCCAGTACTTC. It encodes CASSQYRGQETQYF.

Here the CDR3 DNA reads TGTGCCAGCAGCCTTAGGGGACAGGGGGCCTCTGGCTACACCTTC. Translation gives CASSLRGQGASGYTF. This chain connects TRBV28 to TRBJ1-2, with 12 bases aligning to TRBD1. From germline, CDR1 is MDHEN and CDR2 SYDVKM. V lost 6 bases to trimming and J lost 7 bases; unmatched junction nucleotides: 9. The CDR3 is made up of 15 amino acids.

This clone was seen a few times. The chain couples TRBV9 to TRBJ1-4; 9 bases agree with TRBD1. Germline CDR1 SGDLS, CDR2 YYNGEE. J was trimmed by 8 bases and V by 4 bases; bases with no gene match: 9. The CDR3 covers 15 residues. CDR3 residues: CASSTGQGWGEKLFF. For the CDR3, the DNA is TGTGCCAGCAGCACTGGACAGGGGTGGGGCGAAAAACTGTTTTTT.

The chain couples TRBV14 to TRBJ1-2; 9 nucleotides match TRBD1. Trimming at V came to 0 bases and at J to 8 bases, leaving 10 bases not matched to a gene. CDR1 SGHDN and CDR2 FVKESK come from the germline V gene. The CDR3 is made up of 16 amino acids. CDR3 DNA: TGTGCCAGCAGCCAAGACCGGGGGGACAGGGTAAAAGGCTACACCTTC. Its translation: CASSQDRGDRVKGYTF. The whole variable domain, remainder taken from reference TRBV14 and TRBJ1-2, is EAGVTQFPSHSVIEKGQTVTLRCDPISGHDNLYWYRRVMGKEIKFLLHFVKESKQDESGMPNNRFLAERTGGTYSTLKVQPAELEDSGVYFCASSQDRGDRVKGYTFGSGTRLTVV.

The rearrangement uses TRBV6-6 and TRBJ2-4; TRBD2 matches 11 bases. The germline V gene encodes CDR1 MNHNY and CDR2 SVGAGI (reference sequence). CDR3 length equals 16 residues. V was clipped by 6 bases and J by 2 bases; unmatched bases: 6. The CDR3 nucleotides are TGTGCCAGCAGGAACTCTAGCGGGGGGACCAAAAACATTCAGTACTTC. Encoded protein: CASRNSSGGTKNIQYF.